This TCR beta chain was profiled in a study of T cell responses to AZD1222 COVID-19 vaccine (dated by TCRdb to the early 2020s). Looking at the study overall: AZD1222 recipients given second doses at about 4 weeks or at about 12 weeks were pooled, since spike-specific TCR depth and breadth were not found to differ between the two schedules. Trial participants were enrolled into age subgroups of 18-55, 56-69 and 70-plus years, which contained about 160, 30 and 59 TCR-sequenced participants, respectively. TCR sequencing was performed for about 250 trial participants, of whom some 200 were given two doses of AZD1222 and 26 were given two doses of MenACWY control vaccine.

Overall study results and their limits: Only six AZD1222 recipients were SARS-CoV-2 seropositive at baseline, limiting conclusions about previously exposed vaccinees. The 56-69-year group was small, and its depth increase did not reach significance, likely because of low power. The whole spike protein was spanned by vaccine-associated CD4 TCRs, and dominant responses were seen in regions 160-218 and 743-854. Reportedly, almost half of the unique spike-specific TCRs recognized epitopes lying outside the regions that are mutated in the B.1.351 and B.1.1.7 variants. Participants were mostly white British, with more females than males. The authors suggested clonal diversity may have been underestimated. After two AZD1222 doses, spike-specific TCR breadth and depth were significantly higher than at day 0 and than in MenACWY recipients. Because no samples from the day 14 peak response were available, repertoires could be characterized only after the peak T cell response.

The germline V gene specifies SGHRS as CDR1 and YFSETQ as CDR2. Including the terminal cysteine and phenylalanine, the CDR3 comprises 15 residues. Kept here is only the CDR3 DNA, which spans 45 bases and is read in frame from base 1. Clipping removes 4 bases from V and 6 bases from J, with 8 as the unmatched junction base count. The time point label for this specimen denotes: baseline before first vaccination. The vaccinee samples were drawn from two UK trials, COV001 and COV002, one of which was a single-blind randomized controlled phase 2/3 trial testing AZD1222 (ChAdOx1 nCoV-19) in healthy adults. Trial participant PBMC samples were collected at day 0 and day 28 after the second dose for TCRbeta chain sequencing. The CDR3 regions of human TCRbeta chains were subjected to immunosequencing. As for the authors' bioinformatics: TCRs in the repertoires were compared against a reference library of SARS-CoV-2-specific TCRs that had been generated with the MIRA antigen-specificity platform. Breadth meant the fraction of unique TCRs that were SARS-CoV-2-associated, whereas depth meant the fraction of total T cells that were SARS-CoV-2-associated. Each spike-specific TCR was assigned to its reactive spike region and to a CD4 or CD8 class using the MIRA data. Log10-transformed breadth and depth values were compared by one-way ANOVA with Sidak's multiple comparisons tests. What TCRdb holds here is the immuneACCESS table cut down to in-frame rearrangements. Part of the clones is not present; checked against another copy, under half of the missing clones reflect an unresolved V gene, and the others are unexplained. From that table come the V and J calls and clone size; the DNA was used to work out D and trimming. The sample table holds about 180,000 clones, of which approximately 90% were seen once. Of the sample, about 2.8% falls within the top ten clones.

In regard to this clone: Its antigen remains undetermined. No clone much larger than this one lies a single base away; base qualities are absent.

This receptor was taken from an adult in good health. The material was peripheral blood, obtained on day 0 of AZD1222 vaccination. The rearranged segments are TRBV5-1 and TRBJ2-1; TRBD1 agrees with 9 junctional bases. The DNA reads TGCGCCAGCAGCCTTCCCGGGACAGGGATCAATGAGCAGTTCTTC. It specifies CASSLPGTGINEQFF.